The clone carrying this TCR beta chain was recorded many times. The sample belongs to a study of blood T cells in healthy people across ages. Sample-barcoded 5' priming and a J-beta primer mix drove a second PCR of 7 to 11 cycles. TCRdb reanalysed the 5' RACE reads using MiXCR and keeps one entry per CDR3 protein. The sample has 1.5 million to 2 million distinct CDR3 sequences, roughly 30% seen once. Germline V lookup: CDR1 SGHRS, CDR2 YFSETQ. This CDR3 has 11 residues. Trimming removed 6 bases at V and 6 bases at J, with 7 bases between. Sequenced input: blood. The V call is TRBV5-1, the J call TRBJ2-1; D not certain. The receptor comes from a woman aged 25 to 39 in good health. This CDR3 is CASILSNEQFF. CDR3 nucleotide sequence: TGCGCCAGCATTCTGTCCAATGAGCAGTTCTTC. The full variable domain, its missing parts supplied by reference TRBV5-1 and TRBJ2-1, is KAGVTQTPRYLIKTRGQQVTLSCSPISGHRSVSWYQQTPGQGLQFLFEYFSETQRNKGNFPGRFSGRQFSNSRSEMNVSTLELGDSALYLCASILSNEQFFGPGTRLTVL.